Below, 29 T cell receptor beta chains from the same sample are listed, as sequenced in a study of metastatic and nonmetastatic thyroid tumors. TCRdb reanalyzed the PCR reads via MiXCR. This sample has about 14,000 clones; around 3.9% occur once, and the top ten carry 25% to 30%. No patient had received any treatment before thyroid surgery. The sequencing input was tumor tissue. The receptors were gathered from a female donor with papillary thyroid cancer or a benign thyroid nodule (not recorded which). Some clones in this sample may be carry-over from other donors' samples.

Comment on this clone: Sequence at one end of the junction differs from germline and may be a read error. This chain joins TRBV20-1 and TRBJ2-3, with 12 nucleotides matching TRBD2. The CDR3 is 13 amino acids. Per the germline V gene, CDR1 is DFQATT and CDR2 is SNEGSKA (reference sequence). CDR3 sequence: CGARWTSGDTQYF. The CDR3 nucleotides are TGCGGTGCTAGATGGACTAGCGGGGACACGCAGTATTTT.

This clone has just a few counts. The DNA for the CDR3 is TGTGCCAGCAGTTTCGACACAGATACGCAGTATTTT. It specifies CASSFDTDTQYF. The chain links TRBV12-3 or TRBV12-4 to TRBJ2-3; D is undetermined. The CDR3 has 12 residues. V lost 3 bases and J lost 2, with 3 bases in between.

This clone was detected only a few times. The genes are TRBV27 and TRBJ2-3, with TRBD2 identical over 7 bases. The J segment lost 2 bases and the V segment lost 5 bases, leaving 7 bases of the junction unmatched. The CDR3 is 15 amino acids. Germline V lookup: CDR1 MNHEY, CDR2 SMNVEV (reference sequence). DNA of the CDR3: TGTGCCAGCAGTAGGTGGGAGGGGTACACAGATACGCAGTATTTT. This sequence encodes CASSRWEGYTDTQYF.

V and J are TRBV6-2 or TRBV6-3 and TRBJ2-7; D possibly corresponds to TRBD2 (6 bases). V was pared by 2 bases and J by 3 bases, with 14 bases between. The CDR3 covers 15 residues. CDR1 and CDR2 (germline): MNHEY, SVGEGT. The CDR3 sequence: CASSYGGGASYEQYF. CDR3 bases: TGTGCCAGCAGTTACGGTGGAGGGGCGAGCTACGAGCAGTACTTC.

The V and J genes are TRBV20-1 and TRBJ2-1; 10 positions agree with TRBD2. Germline loops: CDR1 DFQATT, CDR2 SNEGSKA (reference sequence). The CDR3 sequence is 15 residues long. V was pared by 4 bases and J by 3 bases, with 6 bases of the junction left unmatched. The CDR3 DNA reads TGCAGTGCTATAACGGGACTAGCGAGCTACAATGAGCAGTTCTTC. Residues: CSAITGLASYNEQFF.

V gene TRBV11-2 combines with J gene TRBJ1-2; the match to TRBD1 covers 9 bases. V was pared by 2 bases and J by 4 bases, with 5 bases of the junction left unmatched. The germline gives CDR1 SGHAT, CDR2 FQNNGV. The length of the CDR3 is 15 residues. This CDR3 is CASSLLGQGFYGYTF. The CDR3 nucleotides are TGTGCCAGCAGCTTATTGGGACAGGGATTCTATGGCTACACCTTC. The variable domain in full, with the rest retrieved from reference TRBV11-2 and TRBJ1-2, is EAGVAQSPRYKIIEKRQSVAFWCNPISGHATLYWYQQILGQGPKLLIQFQNNGVVDDSQLPKDRFSAERLKGVDSTLKIQPAKLEDSAVYLCASSLLGQGFYGYTFGSGTRLTVV.

This clone has just a few counts. The CDR3 nucleotides read TGTGCCAGCAGTCGACAGGGACGCGAAGATACGCAGTATTTT. Translated, it gives CASSRQGREDTQYF. V is TRBV2 and J is TRBJ2-3, with TRBD1 matching 7 bases. Germline V gene sequence: CDR1 SNHLY, CDR2 FYNNEI. V shed 5 bases, J shed 5 bases, and the junction held 7 bases outside the gene matches. The CDR3 totals 14 residues.

This clone was seen a few times. The chain links TRBV18 to TRBJ1-2, with D possibly being TRBD1 (5 bases). Germline CDR1 KGHSH, CDR2 LQKENI. Trimming pared 2 bases from V and 4 bases from J, leaving 8 bases between. The CDR3 consists of 13 residues. Here the CDR3 DNA reads TGTGCCAGCTCACCAGACAGAGCCTATGGCTACACCTTC. Translating it yields CASSPDRAYGYTF.

In this sample, this clone turned up a few times. The chain's CDR3 is CSARGLAGSSYEQYF. CDR3 coding DNA: TGCAGTGCCCGGGGACTAGCGGGCTCCTCCTACGAGCAGTACTTC. The chain joins TRBV20-1 to TRBJ2-7, with 12 bases aligning to TRBD2. This CDR3 has 15 residues. Per germline, CDR1 DFQATT and CDR2 SNEGSKA (reference sequence). Unmatched junction bases numbered 6, after V lost 6 bases and J lost 0 bases.

A few counts support this clone. The rearrangement uses TRBV6-6 and TRBJ2-7; 10 bases fit TRBD2. The CDR3 extends over 15 amino acids. Germline V gene sequence: CDR1 MNHNY, CDR2 SVGAGI (reference sequence). With V trimmed by 0 bases and J by 5 bases, 4 bases remained unmatched. CDR3 DNA sequence: TGTGCCAGCAGTTACTCGGGGCTAGCGGGAGACGAGCAGTACTTC. This sequence encodes CASSYSGLAGDEQYF.

This chain uses TRBV6-5 with TRBJ2-3, with 7 bases lining up with TRBD2. The ends lost 2 bases at V and 6 bases at J; junction bases unmatched: 8. Germline V CDR1 and CDR2: MNHEY, SVGAGI. This CDR3 comprises 15 residues. In DNA, the CDR3 is TGTGCCAGCAGTTACGCTAGCGGAGGTGGGGATACGCAGTATTTT. It codes for CASSYASGGGDTQYF.

This clone was found many times. The J gene is TRBJ1-1, the V gene TRBV10-3; TRBD1 might be the D (5 bases). The germline V gene encodes CDR1 ENHRY and CDR2 SYGVKD. V gave up 2 bases and J gave up 8 bases, with 15 bases separating them. CDR3 size: 14 residues. The CDR3 DNA reads as TGTGCCATCAGTGAGCCAGTGGACAACGCGGAAGCTTTCTTT. This gives the protein CAISEPVDNAEAFF.

This clone has only a few counts. The chain uses TRBV20-1 and TRBJ2-3; 7 bases line up with TRBD1. This CDR3 is 14 amino acids long. Germline V gene sequence: CDR1 DFQATT, CDR2 SNEGSKA (reference sequence). The V and J ends lost 1 base and 6 bases, in that order; junction bases with no gene match: 7. The CDR3 is CSARAFDRADTQYF. CDR3 nucleotide sequence: TGCAGTGCTAGAGCCTTCGACAGGGCCGATACGCAGTATTTT.

This clone has just a few counts. CDR3 in DNA: TGTGCCAGTAAAGGAGCCGGGACAGGGAACTATCAGCCCCAGCATTTT. Translated: CASKGAGTGNYQPQHF. The rearrangement uses TRBV19 and TRBJ1-5; 9 bases line up with TRBD1. The trim removed 7 bases at V and 5 bases at J, leaving 12 bases unmatched. The CDR3 runs 16 residues. Germline values: CDR1 LNHDA, CDR2 SQIVND (reference sequence).

The table lists this clone with a few counts. This chain joins TRBV4-1 and TRBJ1-1; TRBD1 might be the D (5 bases). Deletions cut 8 bases from V and 2 bases from J, with 15 bases between. CDR3 length: 14 amino acids. Germline assignment: CDR1 MGHRA and CDR2 YSYEKL. Here the CDR3 DNA reads TGCGCCAGCCCGCCAATGACAGCAAACACTGAAGCTTTCTTT. Its translation: CASPPMTANTEAFF.

This clone was observed a handful of times. Mismatch with germline at one junction end may stem from a read error. The CDR3 protein is CASSPTSGSSGANFLTF. The CDR3, as DNA: TGCGCCAGCAGCCCGACTAGCGGGAGCTCTGGGGCCAACTTCCTGACTTTC. The rearrangement links TRBV5-1 to TRBJ2-6; 12 bases map to TRBD2. The germline V gene encodes CDR1 SGHRS and CDR2 YFSETQ. CDR3 length equals 17 residues.

This clone was seen a few times. The V and J genes are TRBV27 and TRBJ2-1; 7 nucleotides align to TRBD1. This CDR3 contains 15 residues. Losses at the gene ends were 5 bases for V and 5 bases for J; bases not matched to a gene: 9. Germline V gives CDR1 MNHEY, CDR2 SMNVEV (reference sequence). The CDR3 sequence is CASSVPGQINNEQFF. The DNA for the CDR3 is TGTGCCAGCAGTGTCCCGGGACAGATAAACAATGAGCAGTTCTTC.

This clone was seen more than once but under ten times. This chain uses TRBV19 with TRBJ2-7; 9 bases are shared with TRBD2. The CDR3 is 14 amino acids. The V segment lost 6 bases and the J segment 2 bases; nucleotides outside the gene matches: 5. Germline loops: CDR1 LNHDA, CDR2 SQIVND (reference sequence). CDR3 loop: CASSFGLATYEQYF. The CDR3 DNA reads as TGTGCCAGTAGCTTTGGACTAGCGACCTACGAGCAGTACTTC.

This clone showed up just a few times. This chain uses TRBV28 with TRBJ1-2; 7 bases match TRBD1. Trimming took 6 bases from V and 4 from J; bases not matched to a gene: 5. The CDR3 consists of 13 residues. Germline CDR1 is MDHEN and CDR2 is SYDVKM. The CDR3 DNA sequence: TGTGCCAGCAGCCAAGACAGGGCCTATGGCTACACCTTC. Protein sequence: CASSQDRAYGYTF.

The rearrangement uses TRBV12-3 or TRBV12-4 and TRBJ2-2, with TRBD2 matching over 9 bases. The CDR3 has 15 residues. V shed 6 bases and J 7 bases; nucleotides not matched to a gene: 9. The CDR3 nucleotides read TGTGCCAGCAGGATTAGCGGGGGCTCTTTCGGGGAGCTGTTTTTT. Protein sequence: CASRISGGSFGELFF.

As concerns this clone: One end of the junction is discordant with germline, which a read error may explain. The chain employs TRBV30 and TRBJ1-2; 12 bases map to TRBD1. Germline V lookup: CDR1 GTSNPN, CDR2 SVGIG (reference sequence). The CDR3 is 14 amino acids. CDR3 sequence reads: CASPGQGAGYGYTF. DNA for the CDR3: TGTGCCTCGCCGGGACAGGGGGCTGGGTATGGTTACACCTTC. The whole variable domain, remainder taken from reference TRBV30 and TRBJ1-2, is SQTIHQWPATLVQPVGSPLSLECTVEGTSNPNLYWYRQAAGRGLQLLFYSVGIGQISSEVPQNLSASRPQDRQFILSSKKLLLSDSGFYLCASPGQGAGYGYTFGSGTRLTVV.

This rearrangement joins TRBV7-3 to TRBJ2-2; TRBD2 might be the D (7 bases). The CDR3 is made up of 17 amino acids. The germline CDR1 and CDR2 sequences are SGHTA and FQGTGA. The V end lost 5 bases, the J end lost 5 bases, and 21 bases lay between the germline ends. The CDR3 DNA follows: TGTGCCAGCAGCCCGAAAAGGGGGGGCAGGGGTACCGGGGAGCTGTTTTTT. Protein: CASSPKRGGRGTGELFF. The whole variable domain, filled in from reference TRBV7-3 and TRBJ2-2, reads GAGVSQTPSNKVTEKGKYVELRCDPISGHTALYWYRQSLGQGPEFLIYFQGTGAADDSGLPNDRFFAVRPEGSVSTLKIQRTERGDSAVYLCASSPKRGGRGTGELFFGEGSRLTVL.

This clone turned up a few times. This CDR3 reads CASSEGQDRIGQYF. CDR3 nucleotides: TGTGCCAGCAGTGAAGGGCAGGATCGGATCGGGCAGTACTTC. V gene TRBV6-1 combines with J gene TRBJ2-7, with D hard to call. Germline CDR1 reads MNHNS; CDR2 reads SASEGT. The CDR3 has 14 residues. The V gene lost 1 base and the J gene lost 9 bases, with 16 bases spanning the gap.

V is TRBV2 and J is TRBJ1-4; D is uncertain. This CDR3 is 14 amino acids long. CDR1 is SNHLY, CDR2 FYNNEI, per germline. Trimming stripped 1 base from V and 1 base from J, with 4 bases between. This CDR3 is CASSEVGTNEKLFF. CDR3 bases: TGTGCCAGCAGTGAAGTAGGAACTAATGAAAAACTGTTTTTT.

This clone has a handful of counts. The chain employs TRBV27 and TRBJ1-6; no clear D gene. Trimming removed 2 bases from V and 6 bases from J, with 8 bases in between. The CDR3 consists of 14 residues. CDR1 and CDR2 from the germline V gene are MNHEY and SMNVEV (reference sequence). This CDR3 is CASSLRVVNSPLHF. The CDR3 bases are TGTGCCAGCAGTTTACGGGTCGTTAATTCACCCCTCCACTTT.

Only a few counts were recorded for this clone. A read error may account for a junction end that differs from germline. The rearrangement links TRBV20-1 to TRBJ1-5; possible D gene TRBD1, 5 bases. Germline CDR1 is DFQATT and CDR2 is SNEGSKA (reference sequence). The CDR3 runs to 13 residues. The CDR3 loop reads CSAVGAGNHPQHF. CDR3 coding DNA: TGCAGTGCAGTGGGCGCAGGGAATCATCCCCAGCATTTT.

This clone has more than one count but fewer than ten. The chain recombines TRBV5-1 with TRBJ2-1; a weak D match, TRBD1 (6 bases). This CDR3 has 15 residues. Trimming cost V 6 bases and J 3 bases, with 16 bases left between them. CDR1 and CDR2 from the germline V gene are SGHRS and YFSETQ. CDR3 sequence: CASTSEGHYYNEQFF. Here the CDR3 DNA reads TGCGCCAGCACCAGTGAGGGACACTACTACAATGAGCAGTTCTTC.

V and J are TRBV6-1 and TRBJ1-2; TRBD1 is a possible D gene (5 bases). CDR3 length: 14 amino acids. CDR1 and CDR2 from the germline V gene are MNHNS and SASEGT. V was clipped by 2 bases and J by 4 bases, with 11 bases between them. The CDR3 nucleotides read TGTGCCAGCAGTGAATCTGGGGGGGGCTATGGCTACACCTTC. Its translation is CASSESGGGYGYTF.

A single count supports this clone. The V and J genes are TRBV24-1 and TRBJ2-1, with 9 nucleotides matching TRBD1. Looked up from germline, CDR1 is KGHDR and CDR2 is SFDVKD. The CDR3 has 13 residues. CDR3 coding DNA: TGTGCTACCCGGGACAGGGTTTCCAAAGAGCAGTTCTTC. Its translation: CATRDRVSKEQFF.